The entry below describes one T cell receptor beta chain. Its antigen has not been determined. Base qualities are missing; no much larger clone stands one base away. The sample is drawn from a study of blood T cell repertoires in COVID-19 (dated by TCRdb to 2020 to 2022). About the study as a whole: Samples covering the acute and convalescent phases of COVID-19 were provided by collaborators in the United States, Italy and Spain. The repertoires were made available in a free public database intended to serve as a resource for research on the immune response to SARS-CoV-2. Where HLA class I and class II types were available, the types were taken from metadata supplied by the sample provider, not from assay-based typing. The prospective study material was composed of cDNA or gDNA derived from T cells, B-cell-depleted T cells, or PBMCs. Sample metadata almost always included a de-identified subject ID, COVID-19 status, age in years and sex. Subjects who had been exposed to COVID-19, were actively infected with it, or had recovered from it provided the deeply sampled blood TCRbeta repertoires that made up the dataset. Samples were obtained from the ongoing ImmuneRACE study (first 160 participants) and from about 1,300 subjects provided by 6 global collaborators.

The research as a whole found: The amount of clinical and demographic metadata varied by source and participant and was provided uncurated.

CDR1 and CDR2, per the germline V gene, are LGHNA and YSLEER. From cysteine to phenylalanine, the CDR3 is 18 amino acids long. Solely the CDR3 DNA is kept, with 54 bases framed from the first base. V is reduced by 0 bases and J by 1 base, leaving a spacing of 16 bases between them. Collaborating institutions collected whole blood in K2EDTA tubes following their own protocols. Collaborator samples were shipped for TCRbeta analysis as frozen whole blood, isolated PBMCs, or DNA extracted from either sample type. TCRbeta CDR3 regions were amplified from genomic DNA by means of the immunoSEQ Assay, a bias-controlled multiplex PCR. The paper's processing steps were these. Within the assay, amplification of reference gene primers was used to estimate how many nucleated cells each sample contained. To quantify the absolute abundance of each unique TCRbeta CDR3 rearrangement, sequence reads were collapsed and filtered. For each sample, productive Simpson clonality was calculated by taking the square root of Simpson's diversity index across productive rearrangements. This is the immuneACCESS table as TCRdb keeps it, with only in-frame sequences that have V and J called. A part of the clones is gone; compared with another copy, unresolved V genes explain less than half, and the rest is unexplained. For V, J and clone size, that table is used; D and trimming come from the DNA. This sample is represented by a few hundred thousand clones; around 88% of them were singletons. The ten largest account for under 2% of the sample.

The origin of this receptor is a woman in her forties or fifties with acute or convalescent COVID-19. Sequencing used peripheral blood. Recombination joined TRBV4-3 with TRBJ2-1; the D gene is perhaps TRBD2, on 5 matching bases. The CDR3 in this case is CASSQDRDIRGSYNEQFF. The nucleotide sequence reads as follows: TGCGCCAGCAGCCAAGATCGAGACATTAGAGGGTCCTACAATGAGCAGTTCTTC.